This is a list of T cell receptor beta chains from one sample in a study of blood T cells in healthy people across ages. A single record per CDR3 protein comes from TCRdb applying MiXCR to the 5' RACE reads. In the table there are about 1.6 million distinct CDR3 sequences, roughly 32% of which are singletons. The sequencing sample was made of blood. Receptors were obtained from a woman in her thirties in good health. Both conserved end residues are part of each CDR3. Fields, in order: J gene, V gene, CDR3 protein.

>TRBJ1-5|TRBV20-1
CSAPTAGYVGNQPQHF
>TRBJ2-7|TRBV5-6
CASSKDRASSAYF
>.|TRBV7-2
CASSVQGRHEQYF
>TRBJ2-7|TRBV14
CASSQGLQGGGIGTGYEQYF
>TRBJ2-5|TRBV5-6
CASSSGATNAYGQYF
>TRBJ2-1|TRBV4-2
CASSQRLAGAYNELFF
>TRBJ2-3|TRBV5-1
CASSFAGDTQYF
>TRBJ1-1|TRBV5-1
CASSPGAYGWSTEAFF
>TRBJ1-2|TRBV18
CASSPPSQTGYTF
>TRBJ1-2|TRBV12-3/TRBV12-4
CASSFMQGNGGYTF
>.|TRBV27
CASVKGTQYF
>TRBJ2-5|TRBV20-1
CSARVPGYQETQYF
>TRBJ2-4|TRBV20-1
CSASRTRGQGNIQYF
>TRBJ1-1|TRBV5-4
CASSPGARDTEAFF
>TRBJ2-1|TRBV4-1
CASSQGGQRGSSYNEQFF
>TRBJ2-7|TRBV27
CASRPGTQSSYEQYF
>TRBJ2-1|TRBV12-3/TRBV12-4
CASSYRVLYNEQFF
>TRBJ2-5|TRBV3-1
CPSSQGTGIETQYF
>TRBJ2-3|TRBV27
CASSWRGRTDTQYF
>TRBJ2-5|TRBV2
CASASSDGEEQYF
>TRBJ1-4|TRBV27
CASSAGSFEKLFF
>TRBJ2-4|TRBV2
CASRGSQGGDKNIQYF
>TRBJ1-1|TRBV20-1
CSAIRGDRLTEAFF
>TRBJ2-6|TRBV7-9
CASSTGQGAVSGANVLTF
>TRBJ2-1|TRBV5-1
CASSPRWTGVNEQFF
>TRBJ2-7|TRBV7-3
CASSSQAPRGYSYEQYF
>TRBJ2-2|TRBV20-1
CSARAGTGELFF
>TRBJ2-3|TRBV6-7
CASSPAPGLLTDTQYF
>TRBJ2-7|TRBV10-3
CAISEIGVTYEQYF
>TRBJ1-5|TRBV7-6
CASSLPNQPQHF
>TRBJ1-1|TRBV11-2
CASSLRLINTEAFF
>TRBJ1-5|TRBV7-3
CASSSDINQPQHF
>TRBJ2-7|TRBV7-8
CASSLFDGTYEQYF
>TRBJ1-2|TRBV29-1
CSVDQGEPAGCYTF
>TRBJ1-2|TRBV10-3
CAISDRRGEDGYTF
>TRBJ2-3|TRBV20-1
CSAPKGGTTDTQYF
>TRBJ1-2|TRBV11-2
CASSLAGTLNYGYTF
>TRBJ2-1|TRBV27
CASSTAGTSGRINEQFF
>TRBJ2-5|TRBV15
CATSSPSPGEETQYF
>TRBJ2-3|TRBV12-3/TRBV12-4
CANQSSLSGVTDTQYF